This T cell receptor beta chain was observed in a study of cytomegalovirus exposure and HLA in healthy donors. The CDR3 extends over 12 amino acids. V lost 6 bases to trimming and J lost 3 bases, with 6 bases between them. The V gene's germline CDR1 is WSHSY and CDR2 SAAADI. 60 Vbeta and 13 Jbeta primers were used in PCR. Generated by immunoSEQ multiplex PCR, the TCRdb table keeps only in-frame clones and is missing some. The data contain approximately 130,000 clones, more than 70% of them singletons. The rearrangement joins TRBV10-2 to TRBJ2-1, with TRBD1 as a possible D gene (5 bases). The receptor was isolated from a woman aged 30 to 39 in good health and CMV-seropositive. Sequenced input: PBMCs. CDR3 DNA: TGCGCCAGCAGCAGGGACTACAATGAGCAGTTCTTC. Its translation: CASSRDYNEQFF.